Given below is one TCR beta chain in context. Its antigen is unidentified. The data originate from a study of cytomegalovirus exposure and HLA in healthy donors. CDR3 length equals 14 residues. Study-wide findings and caveats: The study found most TCR sequences rare, yet found some public TCRs in many donors.

PCR was performed using 60 Vbeta and 13 Jbeta primers. Profiled with immunoSEQ multiplex PCR; TCRdb holds only in-frame clones, not every one. The profile shows over 150,000 clones, around 77% of them singletons. The sample consisted of PBMCs. The chain links TRBV12-1 to TRBJ1-1; the D segment call TRBD1 is taken from the table without a DNA check. TRBV12-1 is classified as a pseudogene. The clonotype was recovered from a woman aged 30 to 39 in good health and CMV-seronegative. The CDR3 DNA sequence: TGTGCCAGCAGCCCTCCCCCAGTGAACACTGAAGCTTTCTTT. It specifies CASSPPPVNTEAFF.